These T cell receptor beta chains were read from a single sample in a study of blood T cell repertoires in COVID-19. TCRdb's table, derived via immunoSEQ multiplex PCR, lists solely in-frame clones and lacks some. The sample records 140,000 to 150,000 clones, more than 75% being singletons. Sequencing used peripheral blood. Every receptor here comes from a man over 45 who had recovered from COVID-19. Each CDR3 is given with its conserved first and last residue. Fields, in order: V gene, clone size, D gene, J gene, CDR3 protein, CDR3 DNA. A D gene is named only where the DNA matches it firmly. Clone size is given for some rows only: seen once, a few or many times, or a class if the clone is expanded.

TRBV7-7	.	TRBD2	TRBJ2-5	CASSLATSGVGETQYF	TGTGCTAGCAGCTTAGCGACTAGCGGGGTAGGGGAGACCCAGTACTTC
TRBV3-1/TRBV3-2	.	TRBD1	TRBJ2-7	CASSRGQGTPYEQYF	TGTGCCAGCAGCAGAGGACAGGGAACCCCCTACGAGCAGTACTTC
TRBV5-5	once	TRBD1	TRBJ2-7	CASSSGTGAYEQYF	TGTGCCAGCAGCTCGGGGACAGGCGCCTACGAGCAGTACTTC
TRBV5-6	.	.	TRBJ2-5	CASSWDTQETQYF	TGTGCCAGCAGCTGGGACACCCAAGAGACCCAGTACTTC
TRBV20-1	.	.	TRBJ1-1	CSASNTGKGNTEAFF	TGCAGTGCTAGTAATACAGGGAAAGGGAACACTGAAGCTTTCTTT
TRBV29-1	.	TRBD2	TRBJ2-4	CSVAPISGGPDIQYF	TGCAGCGTGGCCCCCATTAGCGGGGGGCCGGACATTCAGTACTTC
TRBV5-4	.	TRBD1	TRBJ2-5	CASSLGPDRVQETQYF	TGTGCCAGCAGCTTGGGCCCGGACAGGGTCCAAGAGACCCAGTACTTC
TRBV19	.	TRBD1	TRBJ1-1	CASSRGTGRMKVTEAFF	TGTGCCAGTAGTAGGGGGACAGGGAGGATGAAAGTCACTGAAGCTTTCTTT
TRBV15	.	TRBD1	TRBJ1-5	CATSRDVRDRGGQPQHF	TGTGCCACCAGCAGAGACGTCCGGGACAGGGGGGGTCAGCCCCAGCATTTT
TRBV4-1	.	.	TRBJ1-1	CASSHPGAGLTEAFF	TGCGCCAGCAGCCACCCAGGGGCAGGGCTAACTGAAGCTTTCTTT
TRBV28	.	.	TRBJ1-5	CASTPQRNQPQHF	TGTGCCAGCACCCCCCAGCGTAATCAGCCCCAGCATTTT
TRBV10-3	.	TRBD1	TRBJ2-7	CAISLGQGAYSYGYEQYF	TGTGCCATCAGTCTTGGACAGGGGGCCTACTCTTACGGTTACGAGCAGTACTTC
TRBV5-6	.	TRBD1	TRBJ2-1	CASSLGQGARRYNEQFF	TGTGCCAGCAGCTTGGGACAGGGAGCACGGCGTTACAATGAGCAGTTCTTC
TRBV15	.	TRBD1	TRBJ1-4	CATSRDFRGQKEDNEKLFF	TGTGCCACCAGCAGAGACTTTCGGGGACAGAAAGAGGATAATGAAAAACTGTTTTTT
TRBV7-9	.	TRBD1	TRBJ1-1	CASRSTGDTEAFF	TGTGCCAGCAGATCGACAGGGGACACTGAAGCTTTCTTT
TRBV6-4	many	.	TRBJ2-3	CASSEGRGPTDTQYF	TGTGCCAGCAGTGAAGGGCGGGGACCCACAGATACGCAGTATTTT
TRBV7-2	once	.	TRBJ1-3	CASSLQGPSSGNTIYF	TGTGCCAGCAGCTTACAGGGGCCGAGCTCTGGAAACACCATATATTTT
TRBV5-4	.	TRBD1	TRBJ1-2	CASSPAQGAHGYTF	TGTGCCAGCAGCCCGGCCCAGGGGGCACATGGCTACACCTTC
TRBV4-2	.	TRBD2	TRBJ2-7	CASSRGLAGGPEHEQYF	TGTGCCAGCAGCCGGGGACTAGCGGGGGGTCCAGAGCACGAGCAGTACTTC
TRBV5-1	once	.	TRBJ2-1	CASSPRSNSYNEQFF	TGCGCCAGCAGCCCCAGGTCCAACTCCTACAATGAGCAGTTCTTC
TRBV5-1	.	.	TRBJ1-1	CASSTKQGTNTEAFF	TGCGCCAGCAGCACCAAACAGGGAACAAACACTGAAGCTTTCTTT
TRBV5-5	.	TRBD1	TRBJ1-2	CATSGTGPRQNYGYTF	TGTGCCACTTCAGGGACAGGACCAAGACAAAACTATGGCTACACCTTC
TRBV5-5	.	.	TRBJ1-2	CASSVARDWNYGYTF	TGTGCCAGCAGCGTCGCCAGGGACTGGAACTATGGCTACACCTTC
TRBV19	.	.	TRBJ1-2	CASSIDRKYGYTF	TGTGCCAGTAGTATAGACAGAAAATATGGCTACACCTTC
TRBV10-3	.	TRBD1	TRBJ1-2	CAITQQGDYGYTF	TGTGCCATTACCCAACAGGGGGACTATGGCTACACCTTC
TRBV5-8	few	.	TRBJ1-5	CASSFRVPQHF	TGTGCCAGCAGCTTTCGGGTGCCCCAGCATTTT
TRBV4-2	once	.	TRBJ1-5	CASSQEGAGGGNQPQHF	TGTGCCAGCAGCCAAGAAGGGGCCGGCGGGGGCAATCAGCCCCAGCATTTT
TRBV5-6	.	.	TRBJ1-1	CASSLNRVEAFF	TGTGCCAGCAGCTTGAACAGGGTAGAAGCTTTCTTT
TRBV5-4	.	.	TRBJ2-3	CASSFPSGRTQYF	TGTGCCAGCAGCTTTCCGAGCGGGCGAACGCAGTATTTT
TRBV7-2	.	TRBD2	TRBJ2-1	CASSFSGLRSYNEQFF	TGTGCCAGCAGCTTTAGCGGGTTACGCTCCTACAATGAGCAGTTCTTC
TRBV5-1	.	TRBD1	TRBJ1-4	CASSPTGRREKLFF	TGCGCCAGCAGCCCGACAGGGAGGAGAGAAAAACTGTTTTTT
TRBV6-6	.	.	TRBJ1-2	CASSYNRATGYTF	TGTGCCAGCAGTTATAACAGGGCGACCGGCTACACCTTC
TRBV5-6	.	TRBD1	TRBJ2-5	CASSGRTGSVGETQYF	TGTGCCAGCAGCGGGAGGACAGGGAGCGTCGGAGAGACCCAGTACTTC
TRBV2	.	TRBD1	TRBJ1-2	CASSDLGQGYGYTF	TGTGCCAGCAGTGACCTAGGACAGGGCTATGGCTACACCTTC
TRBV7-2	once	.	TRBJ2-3	CASSLVGLATDTQYF	TGTGCCAGCAGCTTAGTCGGCTTAGCGACAGATACGCAGTATTTT
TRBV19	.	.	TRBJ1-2	CASSISGVRSYTF	TGTGCCAGTAGTATCAGCGGGGTACGTAGCTACACCTTC
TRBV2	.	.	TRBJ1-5	CASSEWSGIGQPQHF	TGTGCCAGCAGTGAATGGTCAGGGATCGGTCAGCCCCAGCATTTT
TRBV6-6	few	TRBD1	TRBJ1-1	CASSYSAGGTEAFF	TGTGCCAGCAGTTACTCTGCAGGGGGCACTGAAGCTTTCTTT
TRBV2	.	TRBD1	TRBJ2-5	CATGTGVQETQYF	TGTGCCACCGGGACAGGCGTCCAAGAGACCCAGTACTTC
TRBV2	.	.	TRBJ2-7	CASSFEGDFHYEQYF	TGTGCCAGCAGTTTTGAGGGGGATTTCCATTACGAGCAGTACTTC
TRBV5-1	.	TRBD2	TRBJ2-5	CASSLSGGAPETQYF	TGCGCCAGCAGCCTTAGCGGGGGGGCCCCCGAGACCCAGTACTTC
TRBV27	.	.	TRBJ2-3	CASSSTSSGVSTDTQYF	.